These T cell receptor beta chains were read from a single sample in a study of blood T cells in healthy people across ages. Each CDR3 protein gets one entry after TCRdb re-called the 5' RACE reads with MiXCR. The repertoire holds more than 1 million distinct CDR3 sequences, with over 35% as singletons. Sequences were obtained from blood. The receptor source for this set is a woman in her sixties or seventies in good health. Both conserved end residues are part of each CDR3. The order of the fields is CDR3 DNA, CDR3 protein, clone size, J gene, D gene, V gene. D genes are given only for firm matches. Clone size is stated in some rows and not others, as once, few, many or a class when expanded.

TGTGCCAGCAGTTTACTAACCTCAGGGGTAGGGTTTGAAGCTTTCTTT,CASSLLTSGVGFEAFF,-,TRBJ1-1,-,TRBV27
TGTGCCAGCAGTGAAGGGACTGTTTCGTACCAAGAGACCCAGTACTTC,CASSEGTVSYQETQYF,many,TRBJ2-5,-,TRBV2
TGTGCCAGCAGTCCCCCCTGGAGCTACGAGCAGTACTTC,CASSPPWSYEQYF,-,TRBJ2-7,-,TRBV28
TGTGCCAGCAGCGAGGACGGCGCTAACTATGGCTACACCTTC,CASSEDGANYGYTF,few,TRBJ1-2,-,TRBV9
TGCGCCAGCAGCTTGGAGACAGGGACATATGGCTACACCTTC,CASSLETGTYGYTF,-,TRBJ1-2,TRBD1,TRBV5-1
TGCAGTGCTAGCCCCTTAGCGGGAGCTTTCTACGAGCAGTACTTC,CSASPLAGAFYEQYF,-,TRBJ2-7,TRBD2,TRBV20-1
TGTGCCAGCAGTTTATCCGATGGGCTAGCCGTGAGCAATGAGCAGTTCTTC,CASSLSDGLAVSNEQFF,-,TRBJ2-1,-,TRBV28
TGCAGTGCTAGCCGGACTAATGAAAAACTGTTTTTT,CSASRTNEKLFF,-,TRBJ1-4,-,TRBV20-1
TGCAGTGTTCTCCCACGGGGCAGTCTCTACGGGCAGTACTTC,CSVLPRGSLYGQYF,-,TRBJ2-5,-,TRBV20-1
TGCAGCGTTAGGACTGATACTAATGAAAAACTGTTTTTT,CSVRTDTNEKLFF,-,TRBJ1-4,-,TRBV29-1
TGTGCCAGCAGCTTACAAACTAGCGGGAGAGACGAGCAGTACTTC,CASSLQTSGRDEQYF,-,TRBJ2-7,TRBD2,TRBV7-2
TGCAGCGTTCCGATTGGGGCCACCGGGGAGCTGTTTTTT,CSVPIGATGELFF,-,TRBJ2-2,-,TRBV29-1
TGCAGCGTCTCCTCTGGGGCCAACGTCCTGACTTTC,CSVSSGANVLTF,many,TRBJ2-6,-,TRBV29-1
TGCGCCAGCTCCCAGTGGGGTCCTGAGCAGTTCTTC,CASSQWGPEQFF,few,TRBJ2-1,-,TRBV5-1
TGTGCCAGCAGCCAAGGAGACCGGGAGTTTGGCGAGCAGTACTTC,CASSQGDREFGEQYF,few,TRBJ2-7,-,TRBV4-2
TGCAGTGCTAGAGGGGCTAGTTCCAAACCTTCCGAGCAGTACTTC,CSARGASSKPSEQYF,-,TRBJ2-7,-,TRBV20-1
TGCAGCGTTCCCCGAGCGGGTAGCTCCTACAATGAGCAGTACTTC,CSVPRAGSSYNEQYF,-,TRBJ2-7,-,TRBV29-1
TGTGCCAGCAGTGAAAGGTCCCCTCGGACCGGGGAGCTGTTTTTT,CASSERSPRTGELFF,-,TRBJ2-2,-,TRBV2
TGTGCCAGCAGCCCACCGGGACTAGCGGCCTACAATGAGCAGTTCTTC,CASSPPGLAAYNEQFF,-,TRBJ2-1,TRBD2,TRBV7-9
TGTGCCAACAGAAAGACAGCAACTAATGAAAAACTGTTTTTT,CANRKTATNEKLFF,-,TRBJ1-4,-,TRBV6-2/TRBV6-3
TGTGCCAGCAGTTTCCAGGGTGGAGAGCAGTACTTC,CASSFQGGEQYF,many,TRBJ2-7,-,TRBV7-8
TGTGCCAGCAGCTTGGACGGGGCCAACGTCCAGACTTTC,CASSLDGANVQTF,-,TRBJ2-6,-,TRBV5-4
TGTGCCAGCATTTCGATGACTGGGGACAGCGCCTACGAGCAGTACTTC,CASISMTGDSAYEQYF,-,TRBJ2-7,TRBD1,TRBV2
TGTGCCTCTAAGACAGGAAAGCTCTCTGGGGCCAACGTCCTGACTTTC,CASKTGKLSGANVLTF,-,TRBJ2-6,-,TRBV30
TGTGCCAGCAGACTCGGATGGGGCAATCAGCCCCAGCATTTT,CASRLGWGNQPQHF,-,TRBJ1-5,-,TRBV6-1
TGTGCCAGCAGCTCGGACCACTCCTACAATGAGCAGTTCTTC,CASSSDHSYNEQFF,many,TRBJ2-1,-,TRBV7-2
TGTGCCAGCAGCTCGACCCTTAAGGCAGATGCGCAGTATTTT,CASSSTLKADAQYF,-,TRBJ2-3,-,TRBV5-4
TGTGCCAGCAGCTTATCATTAGGGACGGAAGAAGCTTTCTTT,CASSLSLGTEEAFF,-,TRBJ1-1,-,TRBV11-2
TGTGCCAGTAATGGGGCTGGACAGGGTACCTACGAGCAGTACTTC,CASNGAGQGTYEQYF,-,TRBJ2-7,TRBD1,TRBV6-5
TGTGCCAGCAGCCAAGAACAGGGCTATGGCTACACCTTC,CASSQEQGYGYTF,-,TRBJ1-2,-,TRBV14
TGCGCCAGCAGCTTAGTGTTTACGGCAGGGGGCCTAAATGGCTACACCTTC,CASSLVFTAGGLNGYTF,-,TRBJ1-2,TRBD1,TRBV5-1
TGCGCCAGCAGCCAAGATTTCCCCGGCCGAAGGTACGAGCAGTACTTC,CASSQDFPGRRYEQYF,-,TRBJ2-7,-,TRBV4-1
TGTGCCAGCAGCCCGGGACTAGCGGGAGGTGTGGGTCCAGATACGCAGTATTTT,CASSPGLAGGVGPDTQYF,-,TRBJ2-3,TRBD2,TRBV6-4
TGTGCCAGCAGCGTAGGCGGAAGCTCCTACAATGAGCAGTACTTC,CASSVGGSSYNEQYF,-,TRBJ2-7,-,TRBV9
TGTGCCAGCACCCCCACAGGTTCCCAAGAGACCCAGTACTTC,CASTPTGSQETQYF,few,TRBJ2-5,-,TRBV2
TGCGCCAGCAGTGAAGTGGGTGTAGAGGCCGCCTACGAGCAGTACTTC,CASSEVGVEAAYEQYF,-,TRBJ2-7,-,TRBV10-2
TGTGCCAGCAGCCAAACCATCACCTACGAGCAGTACTTC,CASSQTITYEQYF,few,TRBJ2-7,-,TRBV4-2
TGCAGTGCTAGATCCGACTACCGGGAAAACATTCAGTACTTC,CSARSDYRENIQYF,few,TRBJ2-4,-,TRBV20-1
TGTGCCAGCAGTTTGATGCGCGGCCGACGGACCTACAATGAGCAGTTCTTC,CASSLMRGRRTYNEQFF,-,TRBJ2-1,-,TRBV12-3/TRBV12-4
TGTGCCAGCAGCCAAGCCGGACGAGGCGAGTATTTT,CASSQAGRGEYF,-,TRBJ2-3,-,TRBV3-1
TGTGCCAGCAGCCAACCAATGGGTGAGCAGTTCTTC,CASSQPMGEQFF,few,TRBJ2-1,-,TRBV14
TGCAGTGCTAGAAGGGCAGGGGGCGGGAATGGCTACACCTTC,CSARRAGGGNGYTF,-,TRBJ1-2,TRBD1,TRBV20-1
TGTGCCTGGAGTGTTGGGGTGAACGAGCAGTACTTC,CAWSVGVNEQYF,-,TRBJ2-7,-,TRBV30
TGCAGTGCTTGGGCGGAAACTGGCACAGATACGCAGTATTTT,CSAWAETGTDTQYF,few,TRBJ2-3,-,TRBV20-1
TGTGCCAGCGTGACAGGGCACAATGAGCAGTTCTTC,CASVTGHNEQFF,-,TRBJ2-1,TRBD1,TRBV27
TGTGCCAGCAGCCGGGGGGACAGGGTCTACAATGAGCAGTTCTTC,CASSRGDRVYNEQFF,few,TRBJ2-1,TRBD1,TRBV14
TGTGCCAGCAGTTTACTGGGGACAGGGAGAAAGGGCTACACCTTC,CASSLLGTGRKGYTF,-,TRBJ1-2,TRBD1,TRBV27
TGTGCCAGCAGTTTGAGGGGACAGTCTTTATACGAGCAGTACTTC,CASSLRGQSLYEQYF,-,TRBJ2-7,TRBD1,TRBV27
TGTGCCACCCGCGGAACTAGCGGGAGTCGGAATGAGCAGTTCTTC,CATRGTSGSRNEQFF,-,TRBJ2-1,TRBD2,TRBV15
TGCAGTGCTGAGGGGACCCCGGGACTAGCAGACGAGCAGTTCTTC,CSAEGTPGLADEQFF,-,TRBJ2-1,TRBD2,TRBV20-1
TGTGCCAGCAGCCTCCGGACTAGCGGGGGTGAGCAGTTCTTC,CASSLRTSGGEQFF,-,TRBJ2-1,TRBD2,TRBV3-1
TGTGCCAGCAGTGAATTATGGGGGGTGGAAGAAAAACTGTTTTTT,CASSELWGVEEKLFF,-,TRBJ1-4,-,TRBV25-1
TGTGCCAGCAGTGAGGACAGGGGTAAAGAGACCCAGTACTTC,CASSEDRGKETQYF,many,TRBJ2-5,TRBD1,TRBV2